This T cell receptor beta chain came from a study of shared clonotypes between healthy human individuals. This table comes from immunoSEQ multiplex PCR, and its TCRdb copy is limited to in-frame clones, with some not included. The table includes 2 million to 2.5 million clones, approximately 96% detected once. Germline assignment: CDR1 SGHVS and CDR2 FNYEAQ. The CDR3 contains 17 residues. Trimming pared 3 bases from V and 0 bases from J, leaving 15 bases between. The V gene is TRBV7-6, the J gene TRBJ2-1, with D possibly being TRBD1 (8 bases). The sample consisted of naive CD4+ T cells sorted from blood. Indicated subset: CD45RA+ positively selected. The receptor comes from a young man in good health. DNA for the CDR3: TGTGCCAGCAGCTTGACAGGGGCTAGCGGCTCCTACAATGAGCAGTTCTTC. It translates to CASSLTGASGSYNEQFF.